This T cell receptor beta chain was found in a study of T-cell reconstitution after alpha-beta-depleted transplantation in children. This clonotype was counted ten times or more. Unique molecular identifiers were used in preparing the TCRbeta library. MiXCR, run by TCRdb on the PCR reads, gives a single entry per CDR3 protein. Found here are 200,000 to 250,000 distinct CDR3 sequences, 9.7% of them singletons; the top ten hold over 4.5%. The germline V gene encodes CDR1 SGDLS and CDR2 YYNGEE. Trimming took 0 bases from V and 4 from J, leaving 14 bases between them. This CDR3 region has 15 residues. The V gene is TRBV9, the J gene TRBJ2-7; D might be TRBD2 (7 bases). Sequences were derived from PBMCs from the stem cell graft donor, sampled from the stem cell graft. This TCR derives from a human donor who donated a stem cell graft to a child with SCID. Written as DNA, the CDR3 is TGTGCCAGCAGCGTAGGGGGGGGGACACTTTACGAGCAGTACTTC. This sequence encodes CASSVGGGTLYEQYF. Supplemented by reference TRBV9 and TRBJ2-7, the full variable domain reads DSGVTQTPKHLITATGQRVTLRCSPRSGDLSVYWYQQSLDQGLQFLIQYYNGEERAKGNILERFSAQQFPDLHSELNLSSLELGDSALYFCASSVGGGTLYEQYFGPGTRLTVT.